The 17 T cell receptor beta chains below were found in one sample sequenced in a study of shared clonotypes between healthy human individuals. Some clones are missing from TCRdb's copy, which holds only in-frame ones; the method was immunoSEQ multiplex PCR. The repertoire consists of about 1 million clones, with around 82% occurring once and the leading ten covering approximately 0.5%. The sequencing input was memory CD4+ T cells from PBMCs. The subset denotes: CD45RA-negative fraction. Receptor source: a man in his late teens or twenties in good health. Some clones in this sample may be carry-over from other donors' samples.

This clone has a handful of counts. This chain uses TRBV7-2 with TRBJ1-2, with D uncertain. V dropped 5 bases and J dropped 7 bases, with 17 bases sitting between them. CDR3 length equals 14 residues. Germline CDR1 is SGHTA and CDR2 is FQGNSA. The CDR3 DNA follows: TGTGCCAGCAGCCCTAGGACCCTGATAGGTGGCTACACCTTC. Translating gives CASSPRTLIGGYTF.

With respect to this clone: A much larger clone lies a single base off, so this may be a read error. The J gene is TRBJ2-7, the V gene TRBV9; D gene ambiguous. V dropped 0 bases and J dropped 5 bases, with 3 bases sitting between them. This CDR3 spans 11 amino acids. CDR1 and CDR2 from the germline V gene are SGDLS and YYNGEE. The CDR3 bases are TGTGCCAGCAGCGTAGGTGACGAGCAGTACTTC. This translates into CASSVGDEQYF.

The CDR3 DNA is TGTGCCAGTAGTTCACGGACGGGGGGGGCCCTCTATGGCTACACCTTC. Encoded protein: CASSSRTGGALYGYTF. The chain carries TRBV19 and TRBJ1-2, with D possibly TRBD1 on 6 matching bases. Trimming cost V 5 bases and J 4 bases, with 20 bases left between them. Germline V gives CDR1 LNHDA, CDR2 SQIVND (reference sequence). The CDR3 is made up of 16 amino acids.

V usage is TRBV11-3 and J usage is TRBJ2-7; 10 bases align to TRBD2. The V gene end was trimmed by 2 bases and the J gene end by 2 bases; junction bases not matched to a gene: 3. In germline, CDR1 is SGHNT, CDR2 YENEEA. This CDR3 is 15 amino acids long. CDR3 DNA sequence: TGTGCCAGCAGCTTAAGGACTAGCGGAGCCTACGAGCAGTACTTC. It translates to CASSLRTSGAYEQYF. Drawing the rest from reference TRBV11-3 and TRBJ2-7, the complete variable domain is EAGVVQSPRYKIIEKKQPVAFWCNPISGHNTLYWYLQNLGQGPELLIRYENEEAVDDSQLPKDRFSAERLKGVDSTLKIQPAELGDSAVYLCASSLRTSGAYEQYFGPGTRLTVT.

The V gene is TRBV15, the J gene TRBJ1-5; a possible D gene is TRBD1 (5 bases). CDR1 and CDR2 (germline): LNHNV, YYDKDF (reference sequence). The germline V and J ends were trimmed by 3 bases and 11 bases, with 14 bases remaining between them. This CDR3 is 13 amino acids long. CDR3 sequence (DNA): TGTGCCACCAGCAGCGGGGTTTTGGGGGCCCAGCATTTT. As protein: CATSSGVLGAQHF.

This clone showed up just a few times. V usage is TRBV9 and J usage is TRBJ1-1; weak D call: TRBD1 (5 bases). The CDR3 has 15 amino acids. CDR1 SGDLS and CDR2 YYNGEE come from the germline V gene. V gave up 1 base and J gave up 0 bases, with 10 bases separating them. CDR3 bases: TGTGCCAGCAGCGTATCTGGGACCTTGAACACTGAAGCTTTCTTT. Amino acids: CASSVSGTLNTEAFF. Variable domain in full (rest from reference TRBV9 and TRBJ1-1): DSGVTQTPKHLITATGQRVTLRCSPRSGDLSVYWYQQSLDQGLQFLIQYYNGEERAKGNILERFSAQQFPDLHSELNLSSLELGDSALYFCASSVSGTLNTEAFFGQGTRLTVV.

The V call is TRBV7-2, the J call TRBJ2-3, with 12 positions matching TRBD1. The trim removed 4 bases at V and 4 bases at J, leaving 9 bases unmatched. The CDR3 totals 17 residues. Germline V lookup: CDR1 SGHTA, CDR2 FQGNSA. The CDR3 protein is CASSSGQGAGIPDTQYF. In DNA form, the CDR3 reads TGTGCCAGCAGCTCGGGACAGGGGGCGGGAATACCAGATACGCAGTATTTT.

This clone was seen ten or more times. The chain is built from TRBV19 and TRBJ2-1, with D unresolved. V shed 2 bases and J shed 2 bases, with 10 bases lying between them. Germline CDR1 and CDR2: LNHDA and SQIVND (reference sequence). The CDR3 is 15 residues long. In DNA form, the CDR3 reads TGTGCCAGTAGTATACAGGCCTCTCCCTACAATGAGCAGTTCTTC. Its translation is CASSIQASPYNEQFF.

V and J are TRBV29-1 and TRBJ1-1, with 9 nucleotides matching TRBD1. The length of the CDR3 is 14 residues. CDR1 SQVTM and CDR2 ANQGSEA come from the germline V gene. V shed 4 bases and J 1 base; nucleotides not matched to a gene: 4. This CDR3 is CSVGQGGQNTEAFF. DNA of the CDR3: TGCAGCGTTGGACAGGGGGGACAGAACACTGAAGCTTTCTTT.

V is TRBV5-1 and J is TRBJ2-7; 8 bases agree with TRBD1. CDR1 is SGHRS and CDR2 is YFSETQ in the germline V gene. V was pared by 4 bases and J by 2 bases, with 5 bases of the junction left unmatched. The CDR3 totals 14 residues. CDR3 in DNA: TGCGCCAGCAGCCCGGGACAGGACCCCTACGAGCAGTACTTC. Translating it yields CASSPGQDPYEQYF.

The chain joins TRBV5-1 to TRBJ2-1; D gene ambiguous. V was cut by 4 bases and J by 7 bases, with 21 bases left in between. The CDR3 sequence is 16 residues long. Germline assignment: CDR1 SGHRS and CDR2 YFSETQ. The CDR3 DNA reads TGCGCCAGCAGCCGAACCGAGGCGTGGGTTGGGAATGAGCAGTTCTTC. This codes for CASSRTEAWVGNEQFF.

The rearrangement uses TRBV5-1 and TRBJ2-5; 8 nucleotides agree with TRBD2. The J call is uncertain, as TRBJ2-7 better fits the DNA end. CDR1 is SGHRS and CDR2 is YFSETQ in the germline V gene. The CDR3 loop spans 15 amino acids. CDR3 in DNA: TGCGCCAGCAGCTTGTCTAGCGGGTTCTCCTACGAGCAGTACTTC. Translation: CASSLSSGFSYEQYF.

The chain carries TRBV30 and TRBJ1-2; 7 nucleotides match TRBD1. The junction had 5 bases not matched to a gene; V was cut back by 0 bases and J by 4 bases. This CDR3 has 14 residues. CDR1 is GTSNPN and CDR2 is SVGIG in the germline V gene (reference sequence). CDR3: CAWSVQGTSYGYTF. In nucleotides, the CDR3 is TGTGCCTGGAGTGTACAGGGGACGTCCTATGGCTACACCTTC.

The rearrangement joins TRBV28 to TRBJ1-2, with unresolved D. Trimming removed 5 bases from V and 8 bases from J, with 12 bases in between. This CDR3 spans 12 amino acids. Per the germline V gene, CDR1 is MDHEN and CDR2 is SYDVKM. As DNA, the CDR3 is TGTGCCAGCAGTCATCGGGCCCCCGGCTACACCTTC. Translated: CASSHRAPGYTF.

The rearrangement links TRBV5-1 to TRBJ1-2, with no clear D. Germline assignment: CDR1 SGHRS and CDR2 YFSETQ. This CDR3 has 15 amino acids. Trimming shortened V by 4 bases and J by 2 bases, and 15 bases separated the two germline ends. CDR3: CASSPVPPGNYGYTF. Here the CDR3 DNA reads TGCGCCAGCAGCCCTGTTCCCCCGGGAAACTATGGCTACACCTTC.

This clone has just a few counts. This sequence joins TRBV6-1 and TRBJ2-4, with 10 positions matching TRBD2. The V gene's germline CDR1 is MNHNS and CDR2 SASEGT. The CDR3 is made up of 14 amino acids. V gave up 7 bases and J gave up 4 bases; unmatched junction bases: 4. The CDR3 nucleotides read TGTGCCAGCACTAAGACTAGCGGGAAAAACATTCAGTACTTC. Its protein is CASTKTSGKNIQYF.

To note about this clone: A far larger clone lies a single base away; this is likely a read error. The same CDR3 arises from other DNA sequences in this sample as well. This rearrangement joins TRBV4-3 to TRBJ2-5; TRBD2 agrees at 13 bases. The CDR3 length is 22 residues. The germline gives CDR1 LGHNA, CDR2 YSLEER. CDR3 coding DNA: TGCGCCAGCAGTCAAGATCCCTGGACTAGCGGGAGATTGCGGGTTAGGCAAGAGACCCAGTACTTC. This codes for CASSQDPWTSGRLRVRQETQYF.